A selection of T cell receptor beta chains follows, all from one sample in a study of T cell repertoires in cytomegalovirus infection. TCRdb recomputed calls from the reads with MiXCR, one row per CDR3 protein. The sample yields some 400,000 distinct CDR3 sequences, less than 20% seen once. The material sequenced was PBMCs. The receptors stem from a human donor in good health (CMV status not recorded). Some clones in this sample may be carry-over from other donors' samples. Each CDR3 is given with its conserved first and last residue. D genes are given only for firm matches. Rows give clone size only sometimes, using once, few, many, or a class for an expanded clone.

v_call	d_call	j_call	clone_size	cdr3_aa	cdr3_nt
TRBV4-3	TRBD2	TRBJ2-1	many	CASSSQPGLAGATSYNEQFF	TGCGCCAGCAGCTCTCAACCGGGACTAGCGGGAGCGACCTCCTACAATGAGCAGTTCTTC
TRBV7-6	NA	TRBJ1-4	many	CASSKTPATNEKLFF	TGTGCCAGCAGCAAAACACCAGCAACTAATGAAAAACTGTTTTTT
TRBV19	NA	TRBJ1-4	NA	CASSIDSGLVEKLFF	TGTGCCAGTAGTATAGACAGTGGACTTGTGGAAAAACTGTTTTTT
TRBV19	NA	TRBJ1-6	NA	CASRGTGGNSPLHF	TGTGCCAGTAGGGGAACAGGAGGGAATTCACCCCTCCACTTT
TRBV7-2	TRBD2	TRBJ2-2	many	CASSPWTSGVTGELFF	TGTGCCAGCAGTCCCTGGACTAGCGGGGTGACCGGGGAGCTGTTTTTT
TRBV10-3	NA	TRBJ2-5	few	CATKRQSQETQYF	TGTGCCACTAAAAGACAGAGCCAAGAGACCCAGTACTTC
TRBV7-6	TRBD2	TRBJ2-3	few	CASSLRTSGSDTQYF	TGTGCCAGCAGCTTGAGGACTAGCGGGAGCGATACGCAGTATTTT
TRBV5-1	NA	TRBJ2-3	NA	CASSWREVTDTQYF	TGCGCCAGCAGCTGGAGGGAGGTCACAGATACGCAGTATTTT
TRBV7-9	NA	TRBJ2-5	few	CASSLAGGDQETQYF	TGTGCCAGCAGCTTAGCGGGAGGAGACCAAGAGACCCAGTACTTC
TRBV29-1	NA	TRBJ1-1	NA	CSVEDRGAWEAFF	TGCAGCGTTGAAGATAGGGGTGCATGGGAAGCTTTCTTT
TRBV5-6	TRBD2	TRBJ2-1	NA	CASSWGLAGVKNEQFF	TGTGCCAGCAGCTGGGGACTAGCGGGAGTCAAGAATGAGCAGTTCTTC
TRBV2	NA	TRBJ2-3	once	CASSVLLLTDTQYF	TGTGCCAGCAGTGTTCTTTTGTTGACAGATACGCAGTATTTT
TRBV6-1	NA	TRBJ1-5	many	CASVLHLQAQPQHF	TGTGCCAGCGTCCTACATCTTCAGGCTCAGCCCCAGCATTTT
TRBV12-3/TRBV12-4	TRBD1	TRBJ2-7	few	CASSVDRGSDEQYF	TGTGCCAGCAGTGTCGACAGGGGATCCGACGAGCAGTACTTC
TRBV7-9	NA	TRBJ2-3	many	CASGDTGSDTQYF	TGTGCCAGCGGCGATACCGGGAGCGATACGCAGTATTTT
TRBV2	NA	TRBJ1-2	NA	CASSQDRLNYGYTF	TGTGCCAGCAGTCAAGACAGACTTAACTATGGCTACACCTTC
TRBV20-1	NA	TRBJ1-5	NA	CSAEPYYGQPQHF	TGCAGTGCTGAACCTTATTACGGGCAGCCCCAGCATTTT
TRBV9	NA	TRBJ2-5	NA	CASSAGSGKETQYF	TGTGCCAGCAGTGCCGGTTCAGGGAAAGAGACCCAGTACTTC
TRBV7-8	NA	TRBJ1-1	many	CASSSLRRGEWRTEAFF	TGTGCCAGCAGCTCCTTGAGGCGCGGGGAGTGGCGCACTGAAGCTTTCTTT
TRBV10-2	NA	TRBJ1-5	NA	CASRGGVGQPQHF	TGCGCCAGCAGGGGGGGGGTCGGGCAGCCCCAGCATTTT
TRBV12-3/TRBV12-4	NA	TRBJ2-1	once	CASSRYYNEQFF	TGTGCCAGCAGTCGTTATTACAATGAGCAGTTCTTC
TRBV10-1	NA	TRBJ2-2	few	CASSDTGSTGELFF	TGCGCCAGCAGTGATACAGGGTCCACCGGGGAGCTGTTTTTT
TRBV6-1	TRBD1	TRBJ1-1	many	CASRETGVNTEAFF	TGTGCCAGCAGGGAAACAGGGGTGAACACTGAAGCTTTCTTT
TRBV10-3	NA	TRBJ1-1	many	CAISPASSGMNTEAFF	TGTGCCATCAGCCCCGCCTCCTCAGGGATGAACACTGAAGCTTTCTTT
TRBV11-2	TRBD2	TRBJ2-1	many	CASSLVGSGRGNEQFF	TGTGCCAGCAGCTTAGTCGGTAGCGGGAGGGGGAATGAGCAGTTCTTC
TRBV7-2	NA	TRBJ2-3	many	CASSLTPGGGAQYF	TGTGCCAGCAGCTTAACCCCCGGGGGCGGGGCGCAGTATTTT
TRBV7-2	TRBD1	TRBJ2-1	many	CASSLEKGGRWDRVYNEQFF	TGTGCCAGCAGCTTAGAAAAGGGGGGGCGATGGGACAGGGTATACAATGAGCAGTTCTTC
TRBV7-2	TRBD1	TRBJ2-7	many	CASSWDRGYEQYF	TGTGCCAGCAGCTGGGACAGGGGGTACGAGCAGTACTTC
TRBV20-1	NA	TRBJ1-3	once	CSAPGTGNTIYF	TGCAGTGCCCCGGGAACTGGAAACACCATATATTTT
TRBV7-9	NA	TRBJ1-6	many	CASSGSRSNSPLHF	TGTGCCAGCAGCGGAAGCAGGTCAAATTCACCCCTCCACTTT
TRBV12-5	NA	TRBJ2-1	many	CASGLVAQIGEQFF	TGTGCTAGTGGTTTGGTAGCCCAAATAGGCGAGCAGTTCTTC
TRBV25-1	TRBD2	TRBJ2-5	few	CASSEGRLAGPQETQYF	TGTGCCAGCAGTGAAGGGAGACTAGCGGGACCCCAAGAGACCCAGTACTTC
TRBV7-2	TRBD2	TRBJ2-3	many	CASSLGLLAGETDTQYF	TGTGCCAGCAGCTTGGGACTACTAGCGGGGGAGACAGATACGCAGTATTTT
TRBV7-2	NA	TRBJ2-7	many	CASSRNVVVEQYF	TGTGCCAGCAGCCGTAACGTGGTCGTCGAGCAGTACTTC
TRBV7-2	NA	TRBJ1-1	many	CASSLFRGEGTEAFF	TGTGCCAGCAGCTTATTCCGTGGGGAAGGTACTGAAGCTTTCTTT
TRBV5-4	NA	TRBJ2-5	NA	CASSLNIQETQYF	TGTGCCAGCAGCTTGAATATCCAAGAGACCCAGTACTTC
TRBV19	NA	TRBJ1-5	few	CASSHLDSLSQPQHF	TGTGCCAGTAGCCACTTGGACAGCTTGTCTCAGCCCCAGCATTTT
TRBV18	TRBD2	TRBJ2-2	NA	CASSPASGSPGELFF	TGTGCCAGCTCACCAGCTAGCGGGAGTCCCGGGGAGCTGTTTTTT
TRBV28	NA	TRBJ1-2	many	CASSLNARVYGYTF	TGTGCCAGCAGTTTAAATGCCCGAGTGTATGGCTACACCTTC
TRBV7-6	TRBD2	TRBJ2-1	NA	CASSLGGGRADEQFF	TGTGCCAGCAGCTTAGGGGGCGGGAGGGCCGATGAGCAGTTCTTC
TRBV11-2	TRBD1	TRBJ2-5	many	CASSSYHRGRRYQETQYF	TGTGCCAGCAGCTCCTACCACAGGGGGAGAAGGTACCAAGAGACCCAGTACTTC
TRBV2	NA	TRBJ1-6	few	CASSEESNSPLHF	TGTGCCAGCAGTGAAGAGTCCAATTCACCCCTCCACTTT
TRBV5-1	NA	TRBJ1-1	NA	CASSLIAGSNTEAFF	TGCGCCAGCAGCTTGATCGCGGGCTCGAACACTGAAGCTTTCTTT
TRBV7-9	NA	TRBJ1-2	few	CASSLVREDGYTF	TGTGCCAGCAGCTTAGTTCGGGAAGATGGCTACACCTTC
TRBV4-1	NA	TRBJ2-7	few	CASSQVDVMAFHEQYF	TGCGCCAGCAGCCAAGTGGACGTGATGGCATTCCACGAGCAGTACTTC
TRBV11-2	NA	TRBJ2-5	NA	CASSIAGTPLTAQYF	TGTGCCAGCAGCATCGCCGGGACCCCGTTGACGGCCCAGTACTTC
TRBV28	NA	TRBJ2-3	few	CASSPAGALTDTQYF	TGTGCCAGCAGTCCTGCGGGGGCCCTCACAGATACGCAGTATTTT
TRBV29-1	TRBD1	TRBJ2-1	NA	CSAADRGLGEQFF	TGCAGCGCCGCGGACAGGGGGCTGGGTGAGCAGTTCTTC
TRBV5-4	NA	TRBJ1-3	many	CASSSGETGFSGNTIYF	TGTGCCAGCAGCAGCGGGGAAACAGGATTCTCTGGAAACACCATATATTTT
TRBV20-1	NA	TRBJ2-1	NA	CSARGAGAPSEQFF	TGCAGTGCTAGAGGGGCGGGGGCGCCGTCTGAGCAGTTCTTC
TRBV6-2/TRBV6-3	NA	TRBJ2-1	many	CASSHPTRANEQFF	TGTGCCAGCAGTCACCCGACTAGGGCAAATGAGCAGTTCTTC
TRBV6-1	NA	TRBJ1-5	NA	CASVVGGSNQPQHF	TGTGCCAGCGTGGTGGGGGGAAGCAATCAGCCCCAGCATTTT
TRBV20-1	NA	TRBJ1-1	NA	CSARGPVLGAFF	TGCAGTGCTAGAGGTCCAGTCCTAGGAGCTTTCTTT
TRBV7-2	NA	TRBJ2-2	many	CASSAMLMPGELFF	TGTGCCAGCAGCGCAATGCTCATGCCCGGGGAGCTGTTTTTT
TRBV28	NA	TRBJ2-2	NA	CASSSVLRDTGELFF	TGTGCCAGCAGCTCCGTGCTAAGGGACACCGGGGAGCTGTTTTTT
TRBV20-1	NA	TRBJ2-3	few	CSAREAGLDEDTQYF	TGCAGTGCTAGAGAGGCAGGCCTAGACGAAGATACGCAGTATTTT
TRBV7-2	NA	TRBJ2-5	many	CASSPSGVQETQYF	TGTGCCAGCAGCCCGTCGGGAGTCCAAGAGACCCAGTACTTC
TRBV3-1	NA	TRBJ1-1	NA	CASSFLPGTTTEAFF	TGTGCCAGCAGCTTCCTGCCAGGAACGACGACTGAAGCTTTCTTT